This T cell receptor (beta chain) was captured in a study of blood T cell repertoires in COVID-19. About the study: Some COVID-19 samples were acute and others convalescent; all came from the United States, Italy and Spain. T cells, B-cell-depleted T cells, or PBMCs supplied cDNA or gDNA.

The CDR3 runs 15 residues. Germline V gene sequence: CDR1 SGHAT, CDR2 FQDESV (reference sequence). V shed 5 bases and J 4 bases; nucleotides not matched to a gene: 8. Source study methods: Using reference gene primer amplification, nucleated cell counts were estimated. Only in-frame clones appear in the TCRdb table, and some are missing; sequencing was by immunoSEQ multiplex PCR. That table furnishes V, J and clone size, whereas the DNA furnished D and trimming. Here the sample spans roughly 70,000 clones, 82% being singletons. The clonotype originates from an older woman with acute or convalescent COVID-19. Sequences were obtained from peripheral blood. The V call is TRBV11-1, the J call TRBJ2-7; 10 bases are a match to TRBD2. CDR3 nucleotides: TGTGCCAGCAGCCGACGAGCGGGAGGGTTGTACGAGCAGTACTTC. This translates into CASSRRAGGLYEQYF.